Below are 30 T cell receptor beta chains sequenced from a single sample in a study of T cell changes during pregnancy in multiple sclerosis. Clones were sequenced by immunoSEQ multiplex PCR, and TCRdb holds only the in-frame ones, with some missing. This repertoire shows tens of thousands of clones, under 95% found once; its top ten account for under 5%. The sample in question was peripheral blood, obtained in the first trimester of pregnancy. Every receptor here comes from a female donor in good health, enrolled as a control in a pregnancy study.

This clone came up a few times. The chain uses TRBV30 and TRBJ1-1; 7 bases fit TRBD1. The germline V gene has CDR1 GTSNPN and CDR2 SVGIG (reference sequence). V was pared by 6 bases and J by 0 bases, with 10 bases of the junction left unmatched. The CDR3 length is 15 residues. The CDR3 spells CACSPGQRMNTEAFF. CDR3 in DNA: TGTGCCTGCTCACCGGGACAGAGGATGAACACTGAAGCTTTCTTT.

The chain recombines TRBV27 with TRBJ1-5; TRBD1 agrees at 9 bases. This CDR3 is built from 14 residues. V trimming: 5 bases; J trimming: 6 bases; junction bases outside the gene matches: 5. Looked up from germline, CDR1 is MNHEY and CDR2 is SMNVEV (reference sequence). DNA for the CDR3: TGTGCCAGCAGTGGGACAGGGATTATTCAGCCCCAGCATTTT. It is translated as CASSGTGIIQPQHF.

The J gene is TRBJ1-6, the V gene TRBV19; D perhaps matches TRBD1 (6 bases). V lost 6 bases to trimming and J lost 13 bases, with 13 bases between them. CDR1 and CDR2 (germline): LNHDA, SQIVND (reference sequence). This CDR3 has 12 residues. DNA of the CDR3: TGTGCCAGTAGCTTTACAGGGAGCCCCCTCCACTTT. Amino acid sequence: CASSFTGSPLHF.

The chain is built from TRBV15 and TRBJ1-1, with D perhaps matching TRBD1 (5 bases). V was trimmed by 0 bases and J by 5 bases, leaving 13 bases between them. The CDR3 totals 15 residues. CDR1 is LNHNV and CDR2 is YYDKDF in the germline V gene (reference sequence). CDR3 coding DNA: TGTGCCACCAGCAGAGATCTGGCAGGGAATACTGAAGCTTTCTTT. This sequence encodes CATSRDLAGNTEAFF.

This clone occurred once. The chain joins TRBV11-2 to TRBJ2-2; TRBD2 is a possible D gene (6 bases). V was cut by 2 bases and J by 5 bases, with 15 bases left in between. Per germline, CDR1 SGHAT and CDR2 FQNNGV. The CDR3 consists of 16 residues. The CDR3 nucleotides are TGTGCCAGCAGCTTAAGGAGGGACTTAGGTACCGGGGAGCTGTTTTTT. Translating it yields CASSLRRDLGTGELFF. Together with reference TRBV11-2 and TRBJ2-2, the CDR3 gives the full variable domain: EAGVAQSPRYKIIEKRQSVAFWCNPISGHATLYWYQQILGQGPKLLIQFQNNGVVDDSQLPKDRFSAERLKGVDSTLKIQPAKLEDSAVYLCASSLRRDLGTGELFFGEGSRLTVL.

The rearrangement links TRBV27 to TRBJ2-3; D unclear. In germline, CDR1 is MNHEY, CDR2 SMNVEV (reference sequence). Trimming took 7 bases from V and 3 from J, leaving 17 bases between them. The CDR3 extends over 15 amino acids. The CDR3 protein is CASTIGAHPTDTQYF. CDR3 coding DNA: TGTGCCAGCACTATCGGAGCCCATCCGACAGATACGCAGTATTTT.

The chain links TRBV7-2 to TRBJ2-3; 7 nucleotides match TRBD2. This CDR3 is 15 amino acids long. V lost 1 base to trimming and J lost 3 bases; unmatched junction nucleotides: 4. Germline CDR1 is SGHTA and CDR2 is FQGNSA. As DNA, the CDR3 is TGTGCCAGCAGCTTAGGCGGGAGTGTAACAGATACGCAGTATTTT. The encoded protein is CASSLGGSVTDTQYF.

CDR3 nucleotides: TGTGCCAGTAGTATTGCCAGGGCGTACGAGCAGTACTTC. Its protein product is CASSIARAYEQYF. The chain links TRBV19 to TRBJ2-7; possible D gene TRBD1, 5 bases. CDR3 size: 13 residues. The germline V gene has CDR1 LNHDA and CDR2 SQIVND (reference sequence). Trimming shortened V by 3 bases and J by 4 bases, and 10 bases separated the two germline ends.

The rearrangement joins TRBV28 to TRBJ1-2; D is perhaps TRBD1 (6 bases). Trimming removed 6 bases at V and 6 bases at J, with 14 bases between. CDR1 and CDR2 (germline): MDHEN, SYDVKM. The CDR3 runs 13 residues. The CDR3 nucleotides read TGTGCCAGCAGCTCTGGGGGCTTGGATGGCTACACCTTC. This gives the protein CASSSGGLDGYTF.

The CDR3, as DNA: TGTGCCAGTAGTCTCTCGACAGGGGCATCCGTCCGCTACACCTTC. This translates into CASSLSTGASVRYTF. This chain links TRBV19 with TRBJ1-2, with 8 positions matching TRBD1. The V gene's germline CDR1 is LNHDA and CDR2 SQIVND (reference sequence). CDR3 length: 15 residues. V was pared by 5 bases and J by 9 bases, with 14 bases of the junction left unmatched. Variable domain in full (rest from reference TRBV19 and TRBJ1-2): DGGITQSPKYLFRKEGQNVTLSCEQNLNHDAMYWYRQDPGQGLRLIYYSQIVNDFQKGDIAEGYSVSREKKESFPLTVTSAQKNPTAFYLCASSLSTGASVRYTFGSGTRLTVV.

The rearrangement joins TRBV19 to TRBJ2-3; 8 nucleotides align to TRBD2. The V segment lost 3 bases and the J segment 2 bases; nucleotides outside the gene matches: 10. There are 17 residues in the CDR3. Looked up from germline, CDR1 is LNHDA and CDR2 is SQIVND (reference sequence). The CDR3 sequence: CASSIDSGGQYTDTQYF. CDR3 in DNA: TGTGCCAGTAGTATCGACAGCGGGGGTCAGTACACAGATACGCAGTATTTT.

The chain has TRBV2 and TRBJ1-2; 7 bases agree with TRBD1. Germline CDR1 reads SNHLY; CDR2 reads FYNNEI. The CDR3 has 14 amino acids. Trimming at V came to 7 bases and at J to 1 base, leaving 6 bases not matched to a gene. The CDR3 nucleotides read TGTGCCAGCAATATGAGGGACAGTAACTATGGCTACACCTTC. Encoded protein: CASNMRDSNYGYTF.

The genes are TRBV29-1 and TRBJ2-4; 7 nucleotides align to TRBD1. Trimming took 6 bases from V and 1 from J; bases not matched to a gene: 3. The CDR3 totals 13 residues. In germline, CDR1 is SQVTM, CDR2 ANQGSEA. As DNA, the CDR3 is TGCAGCGTCACAGGGGAGGCCAAAAACATTCAGTACTTC. Residues: CSVTGEAKNIQYF.

The V and J genes are TRBV16 and TRBJ1-4, with D hard to call. Deletions cut 0 bases from V and 8 bases from J, with 4 bases between. The CDR3 has 12 residues. The germline V gene has CDR1 KGHSY and CDR2 FQNENV. In nucleotides, the CDR3 is TGTGCCAGCAGCCAATCGGGCGAAAAACTGTTTTTT. Translating it yields CASSQSGEKLFF.

This chain connects TRBV5-6 to TRBJ1-2, with D perhaps matching TRBD1 (5 bases). CDR1 SGHDT and CDR2 YYEEEE come from the germline V gene. The CDR3 is 14 amino acids. V lost 6 bases to trimming and J lost 5 bases, with 17 bases between them. The CDR3 region is CASNHVQGLYGYTF. CDR3 in DNA: TGTGCCAGCAACCATGTCCAGGGACTGTATGGCTACACCTTC.

CDR3 sequence: CASSPYAGSETQYF. CDR3 nucleotide sequence: TGTGCCAGCAGCCCATACGCGGGGTCCGAGACCCAGTACTTC. The chain carries TRBV7-2 and TRBJ2-5; tentative D call: TRBD2 (6 bases). V was trimmed by 5 bases and J by 5 bases, leaving 15 bases between them. The germline CDR1 and CDR2 sequences are SGHTA and FQGNSA. The CDR3 spans 14 residues.

The chain is built from TRBV7-2 and TRBJ1-4; D gene ambiguous. V was cut by 5 bases and J by 0 bases, with 10 bases left in between. CDR1 and CDR2 (germline): SGHTA, FQGNSA. There are 15 residues in the CDR3. The CDR3: CASSPRVATNEKLFF. Written as DNA, the CDR3 is TGTGCCAGCAGCCCCCGAGTTGCAACTAATGAAAAACTGTTTTTT.

This chain connects TRBV6-1 to TRBJ2-5; D not resolved. Trimming removed 5 bases from V and 7 bases from J, with 8 bases in between. The CDR3 consists of 11 residues. Germline CDR1 and CDR2: MNHNS and SASEGT. Here the CDR3 DNA reads TGTGCCAGCAGTTTCGCCAGGACCCAGTACTTC. This sequence encodes CASSFARTQYF.

The J gene is TRBJ2-7, the V gene TRBV5-4; 9 bases map to TRBD1. Looked up from germline, CDR1 is SGHNT and CDR2 is YYREEE (reference sequence). The CDR3 totals 14 residues. V lost 4 bases to trimming and J lost 2 bases; unmatched junction nucleotides: 4. The CDR3 region has the DNA TGTGCCAGCAGCGGGGACAGGGCCGCCTACGAGCAGTACTTC. Translation: CASSGDRAAYEQYF.

The chain recombines TRBV6-6 with TRBJ2-3; 10 nucleotides line up with TRBD1. Trimming at V came to 5 bases and at J to 4 bases, leaving 9 bases not matched to a gene. The CDR3 sequence is 16 residues long. The germline V gene has CDR1 MNHNY and CDR2 SVGAGI (reference sequence). The CDR3 DNA is TGTGCCAGCAGTCACCCCCGGACAGGGGGTTCAGATACGCAGTATTTT. It yields the protein CASSHPRTGGSDTQYF.

This chain connects TRBV18 to TRBJ1-2; 12 bases map to TRBD1. With 3 bases clipped from V and 8 bases from J, the junction kept 13 bases outside the gene matches. CDR1 and CDR2 (germline): KGHSH, LQKENI. The CDR3 totals 17 residues. This CDR3 reads CASSPVGPGQGARGYTF. DNA for the CDR3: TGTGCCAGCTCACCGGTAGGACCGGGACAGGGGGCTCGGGGCTACACCTTC.

This chain links TRBV30 with TRBJ2-1; 14 nucleotides agree with TRBD2. J gave up 6 bases and V 7 bases, and 5 bases lay outside the gene matches. The CDR3 totals 14 residues. Per the germline V gene, CDR1 is GTSNPN and CDR2 is SVGIG (reference sequence). The CDR3, as DNA: TGTGCCTCCACGGGACTAGCGGGAGTCAATGAGCAGTTCTTC. This encodes CASTGLAGVNEQFF.

The chain is built from TRBV11-2 and TRBJ2-1; 10 bases are a match to TRBD1. This CDR3 is built from 15 residues. The V gene end was trimmed by 5 bases and the J gene end by 7 bases; junction bases not matched to a gene: 8. Germline CDR1 is SGHAT and CDR2 is FQNNGV. Here the CDR3 reads CASSVRDRGLNEQFF. DNA for the CDR3: TGTGCCAGCAGCGTCCGGGACAGGGGTTTGAATGAGCAGTTCTTC. Combining the CDR3 with reference TRBV11-2 and TRBJ2-1 gives the whole variable domain EAGVAQSPRYKIIEKRQSVAFWCNPISGHATLYWYQQILGQGPKLLIQFQNNGVVDDSQLPKDRFSAERLKGVDSTLKIQPAKLEDSAVYLCASSVRDRGLNEQFFGPGTRLTVL.

This sequence joins TRBV6-5 and TRBJ1-1; D perhaps matches TRBD1 (5 bases). The CDR3 is made up of 14 amino acids. Germline loops: CDR1 MNHEY, CDR2 SVGAGI. Between the trimmed V and J ends, which lost 2 bases and 6 bases, there was a span of 13 bases. CDR3 amino acids: CASSYGIQQAEAFF. The CDR3 DNA is TGTGCCAGCAGTTACGGGATACAACAGGCTGAAGCTTTCTTT.

This chain uses TRBV5-6 with TRBJ2-7; tentatively, D is TRBD1 (5 bases). V dropped 0 bases and J dropped 1 base, with 11 bases sitting between them. This CDR3 has 15 residues. CDR1 and CDR2 (germline): SGHDT, YYEEEE. CDR3: CASSLGWGGSYEQYF. DNA for the CDR3: TGTGCCAGCAGCTTGGGATGGGGCGGTTCCTACGAGCAGTACTTC.

The rearrangement links TRBV5-1 to TRBJ1-1, with no clear D. The V gene lost 0 bases and the J gene lost 5 bases, with 14 bases spanning the gap. Looked up from germline, CDR1 is SGHRS and CDR2 is YFSETQ. The CDR3 contains 15 residues. The CDR3 loop is CASSLEAGLGTEAFF. CDR3 in DNA: TGCGCCAGCAGCTTGGAGGCAGGCCTTGGGACTGAAGCTTTCTTT. The full variable domain, in which reference TRBV5-1 and TRBJ1-1 provide the parts outside the CDR3, is KAGVTQTPRYLIKTRGQQVTLSCSPISGHRSVSWYQQTPGQGLQFLFEYFSETQRNKGNFPGRFSGRQFSNSRSEMNVSTLELGDSALYLCASSLEAGLGTEAFFGQGTRLTVV.

The rearrangement joins TRBV5-6 to TRBJ2-2; 9 nucleotides line up with TRBD1. J was trimmed by 7 bases and V by 5 bases; bases with no gene match: 3. The CDR3 contains 13 residues. The germline V gene encodes CDR1 SGHDT and CDR2 YYEEEE. The CDR3 DNA follows: TGTGCCAGCAGGACAGGGGGGGGCGGGGAGCTGTTTTTT. It is translated as CASRTGGGGELFF.

The chain is built from TRBV5-6 and TRBJ2-1; 9 bases align to TRBD2. This CDR3 contains 16 residues. The V gene end was trimmed by 2 bases and the J gene end by 7 bases; junction bases not matched to a gene: 10. The germline gives CDR1 SGHDT, CDR2 YYEEEE. DNA for the CDR3: TGTGCCAGCAGCTTAGGCCTAGCGGGAAGGGCGAATGAGCAGTTCTTC. Its protein product is CASSLGLAGRANEQFF.

This chain joins TRBV27 and TRBJ1-2; tentative D call: TRBD1 (6 bases). The CDR3 is 13 amino acids. The V and J ends lost 3 bases and 4 bases respectively, with 9 bases between them. CDR1 and CDR2 (germline): MNHEY, SMNVEV (reference sequence). The chain's CDR3 is CASSLNRAYGYTF. The CDR3 bases are TGTGCCAGCAGTTTGAACAGGGCCTATGGCTACACCTTC.

V usage is TRBV6-5 and J usage is TRBJ1-1, with TRBD1 matching over 8 bases. With V trimmed by 11 bases and J by 4 bases, 15 bases remained unmatched. Germline V lookup: CDR1 MNHEY, CDR2 SVGAGI. The CDR3 covers 15 residues. CDR3 loop: CAATGTGNGVTEAFF. Here the CDR3 DNA reads TGTGCCGCTACAGGGACAGGAAATGGGGTCACTGAAGCTTTCTTT.